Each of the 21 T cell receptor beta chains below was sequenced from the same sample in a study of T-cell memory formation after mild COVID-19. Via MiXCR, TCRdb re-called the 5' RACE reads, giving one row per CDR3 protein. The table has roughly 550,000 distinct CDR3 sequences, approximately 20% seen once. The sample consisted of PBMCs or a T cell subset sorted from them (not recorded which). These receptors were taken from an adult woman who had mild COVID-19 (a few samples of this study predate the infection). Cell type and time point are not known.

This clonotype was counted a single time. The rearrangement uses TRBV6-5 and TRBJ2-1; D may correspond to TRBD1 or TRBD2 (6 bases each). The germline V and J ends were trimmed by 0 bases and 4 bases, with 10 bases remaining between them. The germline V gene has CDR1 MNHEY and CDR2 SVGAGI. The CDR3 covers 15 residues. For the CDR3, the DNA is TGTGCCAGCAGTTACTCATTAGGGGGGTACAATGAGCAGTTCTTC. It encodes CASSYSLGGYNEQFF.

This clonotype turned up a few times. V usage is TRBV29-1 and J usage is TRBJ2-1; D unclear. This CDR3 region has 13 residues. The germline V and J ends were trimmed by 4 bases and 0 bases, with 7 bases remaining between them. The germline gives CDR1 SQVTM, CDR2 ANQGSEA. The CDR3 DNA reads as TGCAGCGTTGGGGGATCCTCCTACAATGAGCAGTTCTTC. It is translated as CSVGGSSYNEQFF.

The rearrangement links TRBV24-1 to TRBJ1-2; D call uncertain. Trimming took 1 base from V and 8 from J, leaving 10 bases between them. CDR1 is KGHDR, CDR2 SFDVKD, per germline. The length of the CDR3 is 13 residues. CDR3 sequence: CATSDFVGEGYTF. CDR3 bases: TGTGCCACCAGTGATTTCGTCGGGGAGGGCTACACCTTC.

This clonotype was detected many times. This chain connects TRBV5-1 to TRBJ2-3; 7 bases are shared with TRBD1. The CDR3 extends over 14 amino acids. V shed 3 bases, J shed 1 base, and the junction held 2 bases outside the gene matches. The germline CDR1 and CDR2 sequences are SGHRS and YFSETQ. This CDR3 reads CASSSGTGTDTQYF. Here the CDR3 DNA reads TGCGCCAGCAGCTCCGGGACAGGCACAGATACGCAGTATTTT.

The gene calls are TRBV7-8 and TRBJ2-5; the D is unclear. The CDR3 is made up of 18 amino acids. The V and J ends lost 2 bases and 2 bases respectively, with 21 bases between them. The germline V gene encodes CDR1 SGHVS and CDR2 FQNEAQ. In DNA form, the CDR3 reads TGTGCCAGCAGCTTATCGCTCGAAAGTATTGCGGAACAAGAGACCCAGTACTTC. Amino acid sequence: CASSLSLESIAEQETQYF.

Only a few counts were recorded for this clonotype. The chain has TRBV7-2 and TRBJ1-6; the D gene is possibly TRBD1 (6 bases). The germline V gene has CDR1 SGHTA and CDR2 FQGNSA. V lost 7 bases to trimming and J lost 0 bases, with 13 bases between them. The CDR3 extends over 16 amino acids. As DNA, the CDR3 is TGTGCCAGCATCCTGGGGGGGGCCTCCTATAATTCACCCCTCCACTTT. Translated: CASILGGASYNSPLHF.

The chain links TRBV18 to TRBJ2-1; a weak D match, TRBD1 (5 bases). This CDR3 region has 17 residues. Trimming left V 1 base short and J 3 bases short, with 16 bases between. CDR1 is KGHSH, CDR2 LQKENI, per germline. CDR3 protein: CASSPRIGEGYYNEQFF. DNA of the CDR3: TGTGCCAGCTCACCACGGATAGGGGAAGGGTACTACAATGAGCAGTTCTTC.

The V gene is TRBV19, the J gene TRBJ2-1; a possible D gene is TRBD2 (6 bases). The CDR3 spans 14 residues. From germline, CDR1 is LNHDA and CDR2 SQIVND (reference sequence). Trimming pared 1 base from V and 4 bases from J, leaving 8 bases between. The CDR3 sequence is CASSIGAGYNEQFF. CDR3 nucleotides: TGTGCCAGTAGTATAGGTGCGGGATACAATGAGCAGTTCTTC.

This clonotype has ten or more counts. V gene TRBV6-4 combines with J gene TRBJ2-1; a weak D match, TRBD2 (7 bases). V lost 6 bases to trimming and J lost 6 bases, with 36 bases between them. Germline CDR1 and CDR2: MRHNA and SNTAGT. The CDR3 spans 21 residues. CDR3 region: CASSTKLTRQGGGGSGNEQFF. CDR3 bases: TGTGCCAGCAGCACCAAATTGACAAGACAAGGGGGTGGCGGGAGTGGCAATGAGCAGTTCTTC.

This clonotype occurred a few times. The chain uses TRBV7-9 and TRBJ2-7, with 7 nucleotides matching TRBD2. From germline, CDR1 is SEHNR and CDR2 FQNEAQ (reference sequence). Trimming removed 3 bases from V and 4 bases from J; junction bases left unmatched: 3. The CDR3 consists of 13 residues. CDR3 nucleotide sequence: TGTGCCAGCAGCTTGCGGGAGTGGTACGAGCAGTACTTC. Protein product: CASSLREWYEQYF.

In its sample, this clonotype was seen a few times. In DNA form, the CDR3 reads TGCAGCGTTGAGGGACAGGGGACAGCCTACAATGAGCAGTTCTTC. Translation: CSVEGQGTAYNEQFF. The rearrangement links TRBV29-1 to TRBJ2-1; the match to TRBD1 covers 10 bases. J was trimmed by 2 bases and V by 3 bases; bases with no gene match: 4. CDR3 length: 15 residues. Germline V lookup: CDR1 SQVTM, CDR2 ANQGSEA.

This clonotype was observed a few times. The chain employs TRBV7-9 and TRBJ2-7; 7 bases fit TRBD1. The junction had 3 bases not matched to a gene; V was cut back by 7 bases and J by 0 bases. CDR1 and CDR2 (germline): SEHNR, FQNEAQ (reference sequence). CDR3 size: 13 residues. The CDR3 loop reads CASTDRSSYEQYF. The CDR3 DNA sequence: TGTGCCAGCACGGACAGGAGCTCCTACGAGCAGTACTTC.

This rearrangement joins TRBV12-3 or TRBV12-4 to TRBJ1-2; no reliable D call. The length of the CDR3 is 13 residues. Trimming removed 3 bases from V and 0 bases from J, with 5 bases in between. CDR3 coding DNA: TGTGCCAGCAGTTTGGGGACTAACTATGGCTACACCTTC. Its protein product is CASSLGTNYGYTF.

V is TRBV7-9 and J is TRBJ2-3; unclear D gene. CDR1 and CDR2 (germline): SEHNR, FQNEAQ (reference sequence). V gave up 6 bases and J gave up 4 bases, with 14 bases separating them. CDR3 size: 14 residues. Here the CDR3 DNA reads TGTGCCAGCAGGTTCCCCAGTCGGGCAGATACGCAGTATTTT. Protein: CASRFPSRADTQYF.

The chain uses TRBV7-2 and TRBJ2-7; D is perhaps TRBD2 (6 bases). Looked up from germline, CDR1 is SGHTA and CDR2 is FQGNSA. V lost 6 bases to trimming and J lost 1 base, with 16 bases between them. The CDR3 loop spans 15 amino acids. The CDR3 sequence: CASRAEWAGSYEQYF. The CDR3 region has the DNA TGTGCCAGCAGAGCCGAATGGGCGGGGTCCTACGAGCAGTACTTC.

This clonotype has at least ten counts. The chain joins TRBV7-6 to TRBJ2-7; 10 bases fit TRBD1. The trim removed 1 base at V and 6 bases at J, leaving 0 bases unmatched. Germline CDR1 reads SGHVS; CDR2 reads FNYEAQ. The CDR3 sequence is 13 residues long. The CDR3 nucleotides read TGTGCCAGCAGCTTAGGGACAGGGGGCGAGCAGTACTTC. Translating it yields CASSLGTGGEQYF.

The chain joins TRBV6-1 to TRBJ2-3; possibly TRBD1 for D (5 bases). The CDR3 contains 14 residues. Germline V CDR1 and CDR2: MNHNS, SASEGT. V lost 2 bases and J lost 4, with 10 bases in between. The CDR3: CASSEQGHSDTQYF. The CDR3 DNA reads TGTGCCAGCAGTGAACAGGGTCATTCAGATACGCAGTATTTT.

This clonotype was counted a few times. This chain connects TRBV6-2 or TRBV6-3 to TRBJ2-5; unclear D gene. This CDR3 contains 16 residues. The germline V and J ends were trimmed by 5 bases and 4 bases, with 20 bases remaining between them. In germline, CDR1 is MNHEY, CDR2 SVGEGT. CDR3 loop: CASSRPQGLLGETQYF. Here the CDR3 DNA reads TGTGCCAGCAGTCGACCGCAAGGATTGTTAGGAGAGACCCAGTACTTC.

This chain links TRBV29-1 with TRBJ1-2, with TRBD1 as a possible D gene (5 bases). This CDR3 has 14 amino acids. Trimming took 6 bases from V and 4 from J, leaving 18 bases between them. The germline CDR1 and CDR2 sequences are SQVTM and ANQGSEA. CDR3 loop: CSVFRDGLRYGYTF. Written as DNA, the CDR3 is TGCAGCGTCTTCCGGGACGGACTCCGCTATGGCTACACCTTC.

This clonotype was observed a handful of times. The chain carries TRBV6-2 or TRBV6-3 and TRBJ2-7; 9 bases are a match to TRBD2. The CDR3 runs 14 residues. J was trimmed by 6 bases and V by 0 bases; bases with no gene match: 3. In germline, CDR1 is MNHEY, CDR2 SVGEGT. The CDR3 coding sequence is TGTGCCAGCAGTTACTCAGCGGGAGGAGCCGAGCAGTACTTC. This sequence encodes CASSYSAGGAEQYF.

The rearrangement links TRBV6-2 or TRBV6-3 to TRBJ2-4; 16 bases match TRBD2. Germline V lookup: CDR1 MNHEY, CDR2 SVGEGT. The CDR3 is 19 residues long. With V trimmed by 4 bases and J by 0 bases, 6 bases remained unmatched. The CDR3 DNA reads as TGTGCCAGCAGTTCCGGGACTAGCGGGAGGGCACTAGCCAAAAACATTCAGTACTTC. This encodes CASSSGTSGRALAKNIQYF.